This T cell receptor beta chain was sequenced in a study of T cell responses to AZD1222 COVID-19 vaccine. Data came from immunoSEQ multiplex PCR; TCRdb stores just in-frame clones and leaves some out. The profile shows 54,000 or so clones, roughly 90% of them singletons. The study's findings and limits: It was only a handful of AZD1222 recipients who were seropositive at baseline. In all cases, repertoires were sampled only after the peak T cell response. Increased Spike-specific TCR breadth and depth were observed after two AZD1222 doses.

Note on this clone: Its target is not known.

This sequence originates from an adult in good health. The sample in question was peripheral blood, obtained on day 0 of AZD1222 vaccination.

The CDR3 reads CASSPGTGSRQYF. For the CDR3, the DNA is TGTGCCAGCAGCCCAGGGACAGGGTCCAGGCAGTACTTC. V gene TRBV7-9 combines with J gene TRBJ2-7; 9 nucleotides agree with TRBD1. V lost 5 bases and J lost 9; bases outside the gene matches: 8. The germline gives CDR1 SEHNR, CDR2 FQNEAQ (reference sequence). The CDR3 runs 13 residues.